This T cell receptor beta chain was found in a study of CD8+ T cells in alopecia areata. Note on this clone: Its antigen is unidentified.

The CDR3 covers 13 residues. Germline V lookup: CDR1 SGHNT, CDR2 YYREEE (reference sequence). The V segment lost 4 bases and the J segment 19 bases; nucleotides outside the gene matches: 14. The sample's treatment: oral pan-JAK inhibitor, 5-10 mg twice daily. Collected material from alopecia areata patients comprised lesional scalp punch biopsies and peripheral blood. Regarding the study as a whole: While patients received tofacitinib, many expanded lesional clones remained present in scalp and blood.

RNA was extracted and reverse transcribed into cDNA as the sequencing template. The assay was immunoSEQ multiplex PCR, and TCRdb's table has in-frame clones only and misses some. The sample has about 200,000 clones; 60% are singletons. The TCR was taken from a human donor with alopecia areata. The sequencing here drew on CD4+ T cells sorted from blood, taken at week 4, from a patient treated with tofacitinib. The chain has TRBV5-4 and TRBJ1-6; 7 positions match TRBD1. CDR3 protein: CASSTGTAELGHF. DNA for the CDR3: TGTGCCAGCAGCACCGGGACAGCGGAATTGGGGCACTTT.